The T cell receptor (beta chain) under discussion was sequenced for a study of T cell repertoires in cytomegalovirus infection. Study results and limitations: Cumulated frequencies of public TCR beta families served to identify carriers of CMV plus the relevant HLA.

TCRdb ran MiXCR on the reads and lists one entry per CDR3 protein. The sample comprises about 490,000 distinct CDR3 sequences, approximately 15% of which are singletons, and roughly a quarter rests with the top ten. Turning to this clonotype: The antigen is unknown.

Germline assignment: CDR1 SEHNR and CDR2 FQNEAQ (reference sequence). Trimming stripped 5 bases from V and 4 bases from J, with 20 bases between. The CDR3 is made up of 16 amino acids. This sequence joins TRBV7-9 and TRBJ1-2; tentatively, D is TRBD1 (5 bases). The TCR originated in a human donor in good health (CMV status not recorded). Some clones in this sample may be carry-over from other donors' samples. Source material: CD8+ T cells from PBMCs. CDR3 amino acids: CASSLRAGERVYGYTF. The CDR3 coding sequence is TGTGCCAGCAGCCTTAGGGCGGGGGAGCGGGTCTATGGCTACACCTTC.